The 5 T cell receptor beta chains below were found in one sample sequenced in a study of OX40 agonist ivuxolimab in advanced cancers. Clones were sequenced by immunoSEQ multiplex PCR, and TCRdb holds only the in-frame ones, with some missing. The profile shows approximately 66,000 clones, around 83% of them singletons. The sample here was CD4+ or CD8+ T cells sorted from blood, taken in a trial of the OX40 agonist ivuxolimab. These receptors were taken from an adult with an advanced solid tumor such as melanoma, head and neck, liver or kidney cancer.

The J gene is TRBJ1-2, the V gene TRBV7-2; D possibly corresponds to TRBD1 (6 bases). Germline loops: CDR1 SGHTA, CDR2 FQGNSA. This CDR3 comprises 15 residues. Trimming took 4 bases from V and 0 from J, leaving 12 bases between them. The CDR3: CASSSWTVPNYGYTF. The CDR3 nucleotides read TGTGCCAGCAGCTCCTGGACAGTCCCTAACTATGGCTACACCTTC.

The V call is TRBV18, the J call TRBJ1-1; TRBD1 matches at 7 bases. J lost 1 base, V lost 4 bases, and 6 bases had no gene match. The CDR3 has 15 amino acids. From germline, CDR1 is KGHSH and CDR2 LQKENI. The CDR3 DNA is TGTGCCAGCTCACTTGGACAGGCCAAGAACACTGAAGCTTTCTTT. It is translated as CASSLGQAKNTEAFF.

The chain couples TRBV28 to TRBJ1-2, with 7 bases lining up with TRBD1. The length of the CDR3 is 13 residues. From germline, CDR1 is MDHEN and CDR2 SYDVKM. V shed 7 bases and J 1 base; nucleotides not matched to a gene: 3. This chain's CDR3 is CASTTGFNYGYTF. The CDR3 bases are TGTGCCAGCACGACAGGGTTTAACTATGGCTACACCTTC.

The chain recombines TRBV2 with TRBJ1-2; D might be TRBD1 (6 bases). Deletions cut 7 bases from V and 5 bases from J, with 17 bases between. CDR1 SNHLY and CDR2 FYNNEI come from the germline V gene. The CDR3 length is 14 residues. The CDR3, as DNA: TGTGCCAGCATCCCGGACAGCACTGCGTATGGCTACACCTTC. Its protein is CASIPDSTAYGYTF.

This clone was seen a handful of times. The V and J genes are TRBV9 and TRBJ1-1; 7 bases agree with TRBD1. The CDR3 totals 14 residues. Losses at the gene ends were 3 bases for V and 7 bases for J; bases not matched to a gene: 9. CDR1 is SGDLS, CDR2 YYNGEE, per germline. The DNA for the CDR3 is TGTGCCAGCAGCGCTGGACAGGTCGGCGGTGAAGCTTTCTTT. Protein: CASSAGQVGGEAFF.